The 8 T cell receptor beta chains below all came from one sample that was sequenced in a study of T-cell reconstitution after alpha-beta-depleted transplantation in children. During its preparation, the TCRbeta library received unique molecular identifiers. TCRdb reprocessed the PCR reads with MiXCR, giving one entry per CDR3 protein. In the table there are over 85,000 distinct CDR3 sequences, roughly 7.1% of which are singletons. The specimen comprised PBMCs, sampled before TCRalphabeta/CD19-depleted stem cell transplant. The receptors originated from a boy under 10 years old with acute lymphoblastic leukemia, due to receive a stem cell transplant.

This sequence joins TRBV3-1 and TRBJ1-4; 8 bases line up with TRBD1. The CDR3 totals 16 residues. The germline gives CDR1 LGHDT, CDR2 YNNKEL (reference sequence). With V trimmed by 1 base and J by 8 bases, 9 bases remained unmatched. The CDR3 DNA follows: TGTGCCAGCAGCCAAGCGACAGGGGAGATTAGGGAAAAACTGTTTTTT. Translating gives CASSQATGEIREKLFF.

This clonotype came up many times. The genes are TRBV5-1 and TRBJ2-5; no definite D call. This CDR3 contains 13 residues. Deletions cut 4 bases from V and 5 bases from J, with 12 bases between. Germline CDR1 is SGHRS and CDR2 is YFSETQ. The CDR3 nucleotides are TGCGCCAGCAGCACCGGATTAAGGGAGACCCAGTACTTC. As protein: CASSTGLRETQYF.

The V gene is TRBV20-1, the J gene TRBJ1-2; TRBD1 is a possible D gene (5 bases). CDR3 length: 13 residues. Trimming took off 4 bases at V and 0 bases at J, with 9 bases between the two ends. Germline V gene lookup returns CDR1 DFQATT and CDR2 SNEGSKA (reference sequence). CDR3 sequence: CSATRDANYGYTF. In DNA form, the CDR3 reads TGCAGTGCTACCAGGGATGCTAACTATGGCTACACCTTC.

The table lists this clonotype with many counts. The chain joins TRBV15 to TRBJ2-5; possible D gene TRBD1, 5 bases. The CDR3 is made up of 11 amino acids. The V end lost 8 bases, the J end lost 2 bases, and 6 bases lay between the germline ends. CDR1 and CDR2 from the germline V gene are LNHNV and YYDKDF (reference sequence). CDR3 in DNA: TGTGCCACCCGACAGCAAGAGACCCAGTACTTC. It codes for CATRQQETQYF.

This clonotype was observed many times. This sequence joins TRBV7-2 and TRBJ1-2; TRBD1 matches 9 bases. The CDR3 extends over 15 amino acids. V lost 10 bases to trimming and J lost 4 bases; unmatched junction nucleotides: 13. Germline V gives CDR1 SGHTA, CDR2 FQGNSA. For the CDR3, the DNA is TGTGCCACCGGGACAGGGTCATTCGTTGGCTATGGCTACACCTTC. Its protein is CATGTGSFVGYGYTF.

This clonotype was seen ten or more times. The genes are TRBV5-1 and TRBJ1-1, with a possible D match to TRBD1 (6 bases). Germline V gene lookup returns CDR1 SGHRS and CDR2 YFSETQ. Trimming shortened V by 0 bases and J by 6 bases, and 9 bases separated the two germline ends. The CDR3 consists of 13 residues. The CDR3 is CASSLVGGAEAFF. DNA for the CDR3: TGCGCCAGCAGCTTGGTGGGGGGCGCTGAAGCTTTCTTT.

At least ten counts were recorded for this clonotype. CDR3 nucleotides: TGTGCCAGCAGCTTAGAATGGGGGCGCTACGAGCAGTACTTC. Translation: CASSLEWGRYEQYF. The chain has TRBV7-8 and TRBJ2-7; D perhaps matches TRBD1 (6 bases). V was cut by 1 base and J by 3 bases, with 10 bases left in between. This CDR3 has 14 amino acids. Looked up from germline, CDR1 is SGHVS and CDR2 is FQNEAQ.

This clonotype was detected many times. The CDR3 region is CASSLVQGGTEAFF. CDR3 sequence (DNA): TGTGCCAGCAGCTTAGTTCAGGGGGGCACTGAAGCTTTCTTT. The gene calls are TRBV11-2 and TRBJ1-1; 7 nucleotides line up with TRBD1. The CDR3 is 14 residues long. The V and J ends lost 1 base and 4 bases, in that order; junction bases with no gene match: 3. Per the germline V gene, CDR1 is SGHAT and CDR2 is FQNNGV. Using reference TRBV11-2 and TRBJ1-1 for the parts outside the CDR3, the full variable domain is EAGVAQSPRYKIIEKRQSVAFWCNPISGHATLYWYQQILGQGPKLLIQFQNNGVVDDSQLPKDRFSAERLKGVDSTLKIQPAKLEDSAVYLCASSLVQGGTEAFFGQGTRLTVV.